The rows below give T cell receptor beta chains drawn from one sample of a study of blood T cell repertoires in COVID-19. Measured with immunoSEQ multiplex PCR; TCRdb has only the in-frame clones, and not every one. The sample yields approximately 300,000 clones, around 88% seen once. Sequencing was done on a sample of peripheral blood. The receptor source for this set is a woman aged 45-65 years with acute or convalescent COVID-19. The CDR3 runs from the conserved cysteine through the conserved F or W. The order of the fields is V gene, D gene, clone size, J gene, CDR3 protein, CDR3 DNA. D genes are given only for firm matches. Clone size is given for some rows only: seen once, a few or many times, or a class if the clone is expanded.

V gene: TRBV7-9; D gene: TRBD1; clone size: NA; J gene: TRBJ2-1; CDR3 protein: CASSPPTGREQFF; CDR3 DNA: TGTGCCAGCAGCCCCCCGACAGGGCGGGAGCAGTTCTTC
V gene: TRBV10-1; D gene: NA; clone size: NA; J gene: TRBJ1-5; CDR3 protein: CASSESAGVSNQPQHF; CDR3 DNA: TGCGCCAGCAGTGAGTCGGCGGGGGTTAGCAATCAGCCCCAGCATTTT
V gene: TRBV5-1; D gene: NA; clone size: NA; J gene: TRBJ1-5; CDR3 protein: CASKMEPSNQPQHF; CDR3 DNA: TGCGCCAGCAAGATGGAGCCTAGCAATCAGCCCCAGCATTTT
V gene: TRBV7-9; D gene: TRBD2; clone size: few; J gene: TRBJ2-7; CDR3 protein: CASSRSLSGVAYEQYF; CDR3 DNA: TGTGCCAGCAGCCGGTCCCTTAGCGGGGTGGCCTACGAGCAGTACTTC
V gene: TRBV14; D gene: NA; clone size: NA; J gene: TRBJ2-7; CDR3 protein: CASSQDMDKVSF; CDR3 DNA: TGTGCCAGCAGCCAAGATATGGACAAAGTTTCCTTC
V gene: TRBV7-2; D gene: TRBD2; clone size: NA; J gene: TRBJ2-7; CDR3 protein: CASSLGLAGVHEQYF; CDR3 DNA: TGTGCCAGCAGCTTAGGGTTAGCGGGAGTGCACGAGCAGTACTTC
V gene: TRBV7-9; D gene: NA; clone size: NA; J gene: TRBJ1-3; CDR3 protein: CASSQTVGNTIYF; CDR3 DNA: TGTGCCAGCAGCCAGACAGTAGGAAACACCATATATTTT
V gene: TRBV24-1; D gene: NA; clone size: NA; J gene: TRBJ2-1; CDR3 protein: CATSDAGLQGLDEQFF; CDR3 DNA: TGTGCCACCAGTGATGCGGGACTCCAAGGTCTTGATGAGCAGTTCTTC
V gene: TRBV19; D gene: NA; clone size: few; J gene: TRBJ1-1; CDR3 protein: CASSQEGDTEAFF; CDR3 DNA: TGTGCCAGTAGTCAGGAGGGAGACACTGAAGCTTTCTTT
V gene: TRBV15; D gene: NA; clone size: NA; J gene: TRBJ1-1; CDR3 protein: CATSKSISYTEAFF; CDR3 DNA: TGTGCCACCAGCAAGAGCATATCTTACACTGAAGCTTTCTTT
V gene: TRBV7-6; D gene: TRBD1; clone size: NA; J gene: TRBJ2-2; CDR3 protein: CASSHTGTGVVGELFF; CDR3 DNA: TGTGCCAGCAGCCATACCGGGACAGGGGTTGTCGGGGAGCTGTTTTTT
V gene: TRBV18; D gene: TRBD1; clone size: NA; J gene: TRBJ2-2; CDR3 protein: CASSGLGTVPGELFF; CDR3 DNA: TGTGCCAGCTCGGGCCTGGGGACAGTCCCCGGGGAGCTGTTTTTT
V gene: TRBV28; D gene: TRBD2; clone size: NA; J gene: TRBJ2-3; CDR3 protein: CASSFLGLAGVVDTQYF; CDR3 DNA: TGTGCCAGCAGTTTTTTGGGACTAGCGGGAGTAGTAGATACGCAGTATTTT
V gene: TRBV7-6; D gene: NA; clone size: NA; J gene: TRBJ1-1; CDR3 protein: CASSFQGLSTEAFF; CDR3 DNA: TGTGCCAGCAGCTTCCAGGGTCTAAGCACTGAAGCTTTCTTT
V gene: TRBV21-1; D gene: NA; clone size: NA; J gene: TRBJ2-6; CDR3 protein: CASTPITPEDNHSGANVLTF; CDR3 DNA: TGTGCCAGCACCCCAATAACTCCTGAGGACAACCACTCTGGGGCCAACGTCCTGACTTTC
V gene: TRBV5-1; D gene: NA; clone size: NA; J gene: TRBJ2-1; CDR3 protein: CASSRDFSYNEQFF; CDR3 DNA: TGCGCCAGCAGCCGGGACTTCTCCTACAATGAGCAGTTCTTC